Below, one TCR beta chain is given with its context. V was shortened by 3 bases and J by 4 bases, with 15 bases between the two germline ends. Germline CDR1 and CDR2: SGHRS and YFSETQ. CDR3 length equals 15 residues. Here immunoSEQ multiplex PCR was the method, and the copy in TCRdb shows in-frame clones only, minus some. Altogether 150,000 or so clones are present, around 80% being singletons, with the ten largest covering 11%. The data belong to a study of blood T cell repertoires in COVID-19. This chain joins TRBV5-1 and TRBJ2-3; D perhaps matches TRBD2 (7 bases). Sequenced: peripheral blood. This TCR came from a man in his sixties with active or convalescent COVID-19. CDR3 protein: CASSWGGRRADTQYF. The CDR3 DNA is TGCGCCAGCAGCTGGGGGGGCCGGAGGGCAGATACGCAGTATTTT.